Described below is a single T cell receptor beta chain sequence and its context. This sample is part of a study of siplizumab effects on memory and regulatory T cells. Germline V lookup: CDR1 MGHRA, CDR2 YSYEKL. With 3 bases clipped from V and 6 bases from J, the junction kept 1 base outside the gene matches. The CDR3 has 12 residues. TCRdb's copy holds only in-frame clones and misses some; the assay was immunoSEQ multiplex PCR. The profile shows approximately 75,000 clones, roughly 93% of them singletons. This TCR was sampled from a human donor in good health. The sequenced sample was CD8+ T cells sorted from blood. The chain has TRBV4-1 and TRBJ1-1, with 7 bases lining up with TRBD1. The CDR3 DNA reads as TGCGCCAGCAGCCACCAGGGGGCTGAAGCTTTCTTT. The encoded protein is CASSHQGAEAFF.